The source of this T cell receptor beta chain is a study of cytomegalovirus exposure and HLA in healthy donors. Study information: Across 350 to 500 genotyped donors, roughly 80% landed in the Caucasian-associated ancestry cluster. Whole-study results and caveats: What a later analysis showed was that several of the most significant clusters appeared linked to common viral pathogens. Apparent HLA restriction characterized most CMV-associated TCR beta chains in a later analysis. The study reported that TCR beta sequences accurately predicted HLA-A and HLA-B alleles in most subjects.

The PCR was carried out with 60 Vbeta primers and 13 Jbeta primers. Sequenced by immunoSEQ multiplex PCR; TCRdb stores in-frame clones only, minus some. The table includes around 110,000 clones, roughly 80% detected once. Points on this clone: Its target is not known.

Looked up from germline, CDR1 is SGDLS and CDR2 is YYNGEE. V was cut by 3 bases and J by 5 bases, with 26 bases left in between. The CDR3 has 18 amino acids. This TCR came from a man aged 60 to 75 in good health and CMV-seronegative. The J gene is TRBJ2-5, the V gene TRBV9; a possible D gene is TRBD2 (7 bases). The sample taken for sequencing was PBMCs. CDR3 sequence (DNA): TGTGCCAGCAGCGCACGACCAGAAGGCGGGGGCCCGTGGGAGACCCAGTACTTC. This codes for CASSARPEGGGPWETQYF.